The 30 T cell receptor beta chains below were found in one sample sequenced in a study of T cell repertoires in cytomegalovirus infection. TCRdb called the reads again in MiXCR, with one record for every CDR3 protein. Of 510,000 or so distinct CDR3 sequences listed, 26% are singletons. Input material: PBMCs. The receptor source for this set is a human donor in good health (CMV status not recorded). Some clones in this sample may be carry-over from other donors' samples.

This chain uses TRBV6-2 or TRBV6-3 with TRBJ2-6, with 7 positions matching TRBD2. The V segment lost 2 bases and the J segment 1 base; nucleotides outside the gene matches: 8. Germline-derived CDR1 and CDR2 are MNHEY and SVGEGT. The CDR3 length is 18 residues. The CDR3 DNA is TGTGCCAGCAGTTACCCCCCGCGGGGGTTTTCTGGGGCCAACGTCCTGACTTTC. Protein: CASSYPPRGFSGANVLTF.

CDR3 loop: CAVQDRGLPNTEAFF. The CDR3 DNA reads as TGTGCCGTACAGGACAGGGGGTTACCGAACACTGAAGCTTTCTTT. V gene TRBV19 combines with J gene TRBJ1-1; TRBD1 aligns across 10 bases. CDR1 is LNHDA, CDR2 SQIVND, per germline (reference sequence). J was trimmed by 1 base and V by 11 bases; bases with no gene match: 10. This CDR3 region has 15 residues.

In this sample, this clonotype turned up a few times. The rearrangement joins TRBV18 to TRBJ1-1; D is unresolved. The CDR3 is 13 amino acids. CDR1 is KGHSH, CDR2 LQKENI, per germline. Here the CDR3 reads CAARGTLNTEAFF. The CDR3 DNA sequence: TGTGCGGCGCGCGGCACTCTTAACACTGAAGCTTTCTTT.

This clonotype was detected ten times or more. V gene TRBV7-2 combines with J gene TRBJ1-2; maybe TRBD1 (5 bases). CDR3 size: 13 residues. V lost 6 bases and J 8 bases, leaving 16 bases between the germline ends. Germline V gene sequence: CDR1 SGHTA, CDR2 FQGNSA. CDR3 DNA sequence: TGTGCCAGCAGGACCGGAGGGACGGAGGGCTACACCTTC. Protein: CASRTGGTEGYTF.

The CDR3 nucleotides read TGTGCCAGTACCACCACACCTAATTCGCGGACTGAAGCTTTCTTT. Encoded protein: CASTTTPNSRTEAFF. V is TRBV19 and J is TRBJ1-1; D unclear. CDR1 and CDR2 from the germline V gene are LNHDA and SQIVND (reference sequence). The CDR3 covers 15 residues. Trimming shortened V by 7 bases and J by 5 bases, and 20 bases separated the two germline ends.

The gene calls are TRBV29-1 and TRBJ2-1; D may be TRBD1 (6 bases). The CDR3 has 11 amino acids. Trimming took 8 bases from V and 6 from J, leaving 11 bases between them. CDR1 and CDR2 (germline): SQVTM, ANQGSEA. The CDR3 loop is CSTTGFNEQFF. The CDR3 DNA follows: TGCAGCACTACAGGGTTCAATGAGCAGTTCTTC.

This clonotype was found once. The genes are TRBV4-3 and TRBJ2-1; perhaps TRBD2 as D (6 bases). The CDR3 has 14 amino acids. V lost 3 bases, J lost 6 bases, and 12 bases lay in between. Germline CDR1 reads LGHNA; CDR2 reads YSLEER. The CDR3 loop is CASSQIGGGNEQFF. For the CDR3, the DNA is TGCGCCAGCAGCCAGATCGGGGGTGGCAATGAGCAGTTCTTC.

This clonotype occurred many times. The CDR3 spells CASSLGAPTGSSQETQYF. In DNA form, the CDR3 reads TGTGCCAGCAGCTTAGGGGCCCCGACAGGCTCCAGCCAAGAGACCCAGTACTTC. V is TRBV7-2 and J is TRBJ2-5, with D possibly TRBD1 on 6 matching bases. CDR3 length equals 18 residues. V was shortened by 1 base and J by 1 base, with 19 bases between the two germline ends. CDR1 and CDR2 from the germline V gene are SGHTA and FQGNSA.

J is TRBJ2-1 and V is TRBV4-2; D is ambiguous. The germline gives CDR1 LGHNA, CDR2 YNFKEQ. Trimming took off 2 bases at V and 8 bases at J, with 7 bases between the two ends. The CDR3 has 12 amino acids. CDR3 region: CASSQLEDEQFF. DNA for the CDR3: TGTGCCAGCAGCCAACTCGAGGATGAGCAGTTCTTC.

The rearrangement joins TRBV6-1 to TRBJ2-3, with D possibly matching TRBD2 (6 bases). This CDR3 region has 17 residues. Trimming took 2 bases from V and 4 from J, leaving 19 bases between them. Germline values: CDR1 MNHNS, CDR2 SASEGT. CDR3 in amino acids: CASSEPVAGTAADTQYF. CDR3 nucleotides: TGTGCCAGCAGTGAACCGGTTGCGGGAACCGCGGCAGATACGCAGTATTTT.

This chain joins TRBV12-5 and TRBJ2-7, with TRBD2 identical over 8 bases. Losses at the gene ends were 9 bases for V and 4 bases for J; bases not matched to a gene: 8. The germline V gene encodes CDR1 LGHNT and CDR2 FRNRAP. CDR3 length: 13 amino acids. The CDR3 DNA follows: TGTGCTAGCCGAGCGGGGGAGGAGTACGAGCAGTACTTC. As protein: CASRAGEEYEQYF.

This clonotype appeared many times. The V gene is TRBV7-2, the J gene TRBJ2-1, with D possibly being TRBD1 or TRBD2 (5 bases each). The length of the CDR3 is 16 residues. Germline V gene data show CDR1 as SGHTA and CDR2 as FQGNSA. V shed 1 base and J shed 7 bases, with 17 bases lying between them. This CDR3 is CASSLEFGTPRNEQFF. CDR3 nucleotides: TGTGCCAGCAGCTTAGAGTTCGGGACCCCCAGGAATGAGCAGTTCTTC.

The chain has TRBV19 and TRBJ1-5, with TRBD1 identical over 8 bases. CDR3 size: 14 residues. With V trimmed by 6 bases and J by 7 bases, 8 bases remained unmatched. The germline gives CDR1 LNHDA, CDR2 SQIVND (reference sequence). The CDR3 sequence: CASSNQGAGQPQHF. The CDR3 DNA reads as TGTGCCAGTAGCAACCAGGGGGCAGGGCAGCCCCAGCATTTT.

This clonotype was counted only a few times. CDR3 amino acids: CASRKTSGRGTDTQYF. CDR3 sequence (DNA): TGTGCCAGCAGGAAGACTAGCGGGAGGGGCACAGATACGCAGTATTTT. The chain employs TRBV7-2 and TRBJ2-3; 14 bases align to TRBD2. Germline values: CDR1 SGHTA, CDR2 FQGNSA. The J segment lost 1 base and the V segment lost 6 bases, leaving 3 bases of the junction unmatched. The CDR3 extends over 16 amino acids.

Many counts were recorded for this clonotype. The V and J genes are TRBV6-5 and TRBJ2-7, with 9 bases aligning to TRBD2. Germline V CDR1 and CDR2: MNHEY, SVGAGI. The CDR3 loop spans 18 amino acids. V was pared by 0 bases and J by 2 bases, with 11 bases of the junction left unmatched. The CDR3 DNA follows: TGTGCCAGCAGTTACTCGCCCCCGGGACTAGCAGCCACCTACGAGCAGTACTTC. It encodes CASSYSPPGLAATYEQYF.

This chain joins TRBV19 and TRBJ2-3, with 9 nucleotides matching TRBD2. The J segment lost 2 bases and the V segment lost 1 base, leaving 7 bases of the junction unmatched. The CDR3 runs to 17 residues. Germline lookup yields CDR1 LNHDA and CDR2 SQIVND (reference sequence). In DNA, the CDR3 is TGTGCCAGTAGTATAGCAAGACTAGCGGAAGACACAGATACGCAGTATTTT. Translating it yields CASSIARLAEDTDTQYF.

The rearrangement links TRBV7-6 to TRBJ1-1; D unclear. Germline V lookup: CDR1 SGHVS, CDR2 FNYEAQ. The CDR3 consists of 12 residues. Deletions cut 6 bases from V and 7 bases from J, with 12 bases between. CDR3 sequence: CASRRGSLEAFF. The CDR3, as DNA: TGTGCCAGCAGACGCGGATCGCTTGAAGCTTTCTTT.

This clonotype was observed a handful of times. The J gene is TRBJ2-1, the V gene TRBV7-2; D gene unclear. CDR3 length: 13 residues. CDR1 and CDR2 (germline): SGHTA, FQGNSA. V lost 7 bases and J lost 7, with 14 bases in between. CDR3: CASTPGAWNEQFF. The CDR3 coding sequence is TGTGCCAGCACCCCTGGCGCATGGAATGAGCAGTTCTTC.

The chain combines TRBV2 with TRBJ1-6; 8 bases fit TRBD1. The CDR3 consists of 15 residues. J gave up 8 bases and V 8 bases, and 11 bases lay outside the gene matches. Germline-derived CDR1 and CDR2 are SNHLY and FYNNEI. CDR3 sequence (DNA): TGTGCCAGCTCCGAGGTGGGACAGGCAGATTCACCCCTCCACTTT. Its translation is CASSEVGQADSPLHF.

This clonotype was detected many times. The rearrangement links TRBV7-2 to TRBJ2-7; 10 bases line up with TRBD2. The V gene's germline CDR1 is SGHTA and CDR2 FQGNSA. V shed 5 bases and J 4 bases; nucleotides not matched to a gene: 5. CDR3 length: 14 amino acids. CDR3 DNA sequence: TGTGCCAGCAGCCCACTAGCGGGGCTATACGAGCAGTACTTC. Residues: CASSPLAGLYEQYF.

J is TRBJ1-5 and V is TRBV12-3 or TRBV12-4; D unclear. V lost 7 bases and J 0 bases, leaving 13 bases between the germline ends. The CDR3 covers 15 residues. The CDR3 coding sequence is TGTGCCAGCACCCAAGGACGGTATAGCAATCAGCCCCAGCATTTT. Translation: CASTQGRYSNQPQHF.

This clonotype was observed a few times. The chain carries TRBV7-2 and TRBJ2-7, with 10 bases matching TRBD1. The CDR3 covers 18 residues. V was clipped by 1 base and J by 0 bases; unmatched bases: 9. The germline gives CDR1 SGHTA, CDR2 FQGNSA. CDR3 nucleotide sequence: TGTGCCAGCAGCTTAGGACAGGGGGCCCACCCATCCTCCTACGAGCAGTACTTC. Translated, it gives CASSLGQGAHPSSYEQYF. Filled out from reference TRBV7-2 and TRBJ2-7, the complete variable domain reads GAGVSQSPSNKVTEKGKDVELRCDPISGHTALYWYRQSLGQGLEFLIYFQGNSAPDKSGLPSDRFSAERTGGSVSTLTIQRTQQEDSAVYLCASSLGQGAHPSSYEQYFGPGTRLTVT.

This sequence joins TRBV12-3 or TRBV12-4 and TRBJ2-1; 9 bases are a match to TRBD2. This CDR3 contains 15 residues. The junction had 4 bases not matched to a gene; V was cut back by 7 bases and J by 0 bases. CDR3 amino acids: CASIYSGSSYNEQFF. The CDR3 bases are TGTGCCAGCATATATAGCGGGAGCTCCTACAATGAGCAGTTCTTC.

This clonotype was found a few times. The V gene is TRBV19, the J gene TRBJ2-2, with no clear D. CDR1 LNHDA and CDR2 SQIVND come from the germline V gene (reference sequence). This CDR3 spans 13 amino acids. Trimming removed 3 bases from V and 6 bases from J, with 8 bases in between. Here the CDR3 DNA reads TGTGCCAGTAGTATTCAGGATCCCGGGGAGCTGTTTTTT. It codes for CASSIQDPGELFF.

This chain connects TRBV7-2 to TRBJ2-1, with D perhaps TRBD1 or TRBD2 (5 bases each). The germline V gene has CDR1 SGHTA and CDR2 FQGNSA. Between the trimmed V and J ends, which lost 1 base and 9 bases, there was a span of 13 bases. CDR3 length: 14 residues. CDR3 bases: TGTGCCAGCAGCTTAGGGGTCGGGGCAGGTGAGCAGTTCTTC. This encodes CASSLGVGAGEQFF.

In regard to this clonotype: At one of its ends the junction is not consistent with the germline gene, which may arise from a read error. V is TRBV7-2 and J is TRBJ2-1; TRBD2 matches at 9 bases. Germline V CDR1 and CDR2: SGHTA, FQGNSA. The CDR3 is made up of 15 amino acids. CDR3 region: CASSQTSGSYNDQFF. CDR3 DNA: TGTGCCAGCAGCCAGACTAGCGGCTCCTACAATGATCAGTTCTTC.

This chain joins TRBV7-8 and TRBJ2-1; a possible D gene is TRBD2 (5 bases). This CDR3 has 13 amino acids. V dropped 1 base and J dropped 8 bases, with 9 bases sitting between them. Germline CDR1 is SGHVS and CDR2 is FQNEAQ. The CDR3 coding sequence is TGTGCCAGCAGCTTAGTCATGAGGGATGAGCAGTTCTTC. The encoded protein is CASSLVMRDEQFF.

This clonotype was observed at least ten times. The chain uses TRBV10-3 and TRBJ2-1; 14 positions agree with TRBD2. Trimming removed 7 bases from V and 10 bases from J; junction bases left unmatched: 12. Per germline, CDR1 ENHRY and CDR2 SYGVKD. The CDR3 consists of 16 residues. This chain's CDR3 is CAITKDGTSGRSEQFF. As DNA, the CDR3 is TGTGCCATCACCAAAGATGGGACTAGCGGGAGAAGCGAGCAGTTCTTC.

The rearrangement links TRBV7-9 to TRBJ2-7, with 13 nucleotides matching TRBD2. Germline CDR1 SEHNR, CDR2 FQNEAQ (reference sequence). There are 16 residues in the CDR3. The trim removed 3 bases at V and 7 bases at J, leaving 9 bases unmatched. The CDR3 here is CASSFGGLAGVWEQYV. The CDR3, as DNA: TGTGCCAGCAGCTTTGGAGGACTAGCGGGAGTTTGGGAGCAGTACGTC.

This clonotype has just a few counts. This chain connects TRBV19 to TRBJ2-1, with TRBD2 identical over 9 bases. Germline V gene lookup returns CDR1 LNHDA and CDR2 SQIVND (reference sequence). The CDR3 runs 16 residues. Unmatched junction bases numbered 9, after V lost 3 bases and J lost 6 bases. The CDR3 protein is CASSMVGGRASNEQFF. In DNA, the CDR3 is TGTGCCAGTAGTATGGTCGGCGGGAGGGCCTCCAATGAGCAGTTCTTC.